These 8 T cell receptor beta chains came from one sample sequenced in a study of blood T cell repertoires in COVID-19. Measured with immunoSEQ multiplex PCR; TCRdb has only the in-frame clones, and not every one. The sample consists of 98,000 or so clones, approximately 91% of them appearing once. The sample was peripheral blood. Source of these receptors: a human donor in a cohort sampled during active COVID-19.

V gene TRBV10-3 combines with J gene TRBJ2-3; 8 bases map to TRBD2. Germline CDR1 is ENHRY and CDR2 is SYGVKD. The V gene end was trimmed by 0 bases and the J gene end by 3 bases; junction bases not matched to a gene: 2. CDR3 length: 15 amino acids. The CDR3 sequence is CAISESTGGTDTQYF. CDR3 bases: TGTGCCATCAGTGAGTCGACGGGGGGGACAGATACGCAGTATTTT.

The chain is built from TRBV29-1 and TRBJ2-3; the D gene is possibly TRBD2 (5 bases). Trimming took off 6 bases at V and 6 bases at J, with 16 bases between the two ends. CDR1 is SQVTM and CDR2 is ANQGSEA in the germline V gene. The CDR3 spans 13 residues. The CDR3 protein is CSVGSRLADTQYF. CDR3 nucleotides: TGCAGCGTCGGATCCCGGCTAGCTGATACGCAGTATTTT.

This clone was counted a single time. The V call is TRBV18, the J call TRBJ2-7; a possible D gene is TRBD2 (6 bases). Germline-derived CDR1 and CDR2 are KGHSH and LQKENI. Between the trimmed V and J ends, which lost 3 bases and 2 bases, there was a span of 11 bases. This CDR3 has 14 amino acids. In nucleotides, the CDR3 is TGTGCCAGCTCACCTTCCGGGGGACCCTACGAGCAGTACTTC. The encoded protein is CASSPSGGPYEQYF.

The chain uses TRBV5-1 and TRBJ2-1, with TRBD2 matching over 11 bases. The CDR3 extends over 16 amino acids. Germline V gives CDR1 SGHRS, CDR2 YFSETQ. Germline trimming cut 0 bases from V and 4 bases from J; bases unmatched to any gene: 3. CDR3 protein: CASSLDLAGGYNEQFF. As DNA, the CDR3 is TGCGCCAGCAGCTTGGACCTAGCGGGGGGATACAATGAGCAGTTCTTC.

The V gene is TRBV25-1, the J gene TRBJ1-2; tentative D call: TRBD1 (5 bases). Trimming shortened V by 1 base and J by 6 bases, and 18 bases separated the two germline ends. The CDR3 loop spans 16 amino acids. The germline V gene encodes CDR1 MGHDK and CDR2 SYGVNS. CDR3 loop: CASSESWDGRGHGYTF. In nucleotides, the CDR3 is TGTGCCAGCAGTGAATCCTGGGACGGGAGAGGCCATGGCTACACCTTC.

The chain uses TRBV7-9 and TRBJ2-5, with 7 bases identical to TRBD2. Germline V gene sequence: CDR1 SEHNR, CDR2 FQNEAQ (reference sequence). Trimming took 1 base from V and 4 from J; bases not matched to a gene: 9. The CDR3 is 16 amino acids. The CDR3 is CASSLVLIGEGETQYF. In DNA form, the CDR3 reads TGTGCCAGCAGCTTAGTTCTCATCGGGGAGGGAGAGACCCAGTACTTC.

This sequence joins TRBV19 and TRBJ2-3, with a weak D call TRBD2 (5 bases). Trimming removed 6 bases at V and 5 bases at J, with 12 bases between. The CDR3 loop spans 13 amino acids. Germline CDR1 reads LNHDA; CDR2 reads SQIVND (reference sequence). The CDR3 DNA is TGTGCCAGTAGCGCCGGCCGGGGAGATACGCAGTATTTT. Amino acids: CASSAGRGDTQYF. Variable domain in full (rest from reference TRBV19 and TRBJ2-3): DGGITQSPKYLFRKEGQNVTLSCEQNLNHDAMYWYRQDPGQGLRLIYYSQIVNDFQKGDIAEGYSVSREKKESFPLTVTSAQKNPTAFYLCASSAGRGDTQYFGPGTRLTVL.

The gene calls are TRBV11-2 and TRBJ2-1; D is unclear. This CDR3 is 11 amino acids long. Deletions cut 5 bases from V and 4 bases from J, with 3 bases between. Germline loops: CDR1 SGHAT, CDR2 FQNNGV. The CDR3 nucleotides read TGTGCCAGCAGCCAATACAATGAGCAGTTCTTC. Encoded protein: CASSQYNEQFF. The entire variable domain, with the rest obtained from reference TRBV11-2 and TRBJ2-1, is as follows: EAGVAQSPRYKIIEKRQSVAFWCNPISGHATLYWYQQILGQGPKLLIQFQNNGVVDDSQLPKDRFSAERLKGVDSTLKIQPAKLEDSAVYLCASSQYNEQFFGPGTRLTVL.